This T cell receptor (beta chain) was sequenced during a study of OX40 agonist ivuxolimab in advanced cancers. Study-wide context: Ivuxolimab was a fully human IgG2 agonistic monoclonal antibody targeting the costimulatory receptor OX40 (CD134). Intravenous ivuxolimab was administered to patients every 2 weeks at six dose levels: 0.01, 0.1, 0.3, 1.5, 3 and 10 mg/kg. Among the approximately 54 dose-escalation patients, approximately 20 had hepatocellular carcinoma, around 15 melanoma, 9 renal cell carcinoma and 9 head and neck cancer. The dose-escalation cohort was roughly 87% male with a mean age of roughly 60 years, ranging from roughly 23 to 79. Patients were allowed to have had prior anti-PD-1, anti-PD-L1 or anti-CTLA-4 therapy, and 30% to 40% of the dose-escalation patients had previously received checkpoint inhibitors. Partial responses were achieved by three dose-escalation patients, of whom one had hepatocellular carcinoma and two had cutaneous melanoma. The point of sequencing TCRbeta in the periphery was to test whether ivuxolimab changed TCR sequence diversity and drove clonal T-cell expansion. The paper describes the monotherapy dose-escalation part (N ≈ 52 patients) of the phase I trial of ivuxolimab.

This clone is identified as medium-sized (0.01 to 0.1%). The target of this receptor is not known. The sample holds no much larger clone one base away, and base qualities are not on file. Patients with a history of autoimmune disease or receiving systemic immunosuppression were excluded from the trial. Peripheral blood for TCR sequencing was drawn from every dose cohort at baseline, at cycle 4 day 1 and at cycle 7 day 1. The samples were drawn from a first-in-human, open-label, multicenter phase I dose-escalation trial of ivuxolimab. The trial enrolled adults with locally advanced or metastatic head and neck squamous cell, hepatocellular, melanoma or renal cell carcinoma. Before TCR sequencing, CD4+ and CD8+ T cells were separately sorted from peripheral blood. Genomic DNA was isolated from the sorted cells so that the TCRbeta CDR3 region could be sequenced. TCRbeta CDR3 regions were sequenced using the immunoSEQ Assay. What TCRdb holds here is the immuneACCESS table cut down to in-frame rearrangements. Part of the clones is not present; checked against another copy, under half of the missing clones reflect an unresolved V gene, and the others are unexplained. This sample has 6,400 or so clones in its table, and roughly 80% of those were observed once. 20% to 30% of the sample comes from the top ten.

Summary of the overall study and its limitations: After ivuxolimab, CD8+ T cells had more expanded clones than CD4+ T cells on average. Clonal expansion of both CD4+ and CD8+ blood T cells was observed from baseline to week 6 at doses 0.1 to 3.0 mg/kg. Low levels of normalized T-cell clonal expansion were also seen in some patients who did not respond. Partial responders in the 0.1-3.0 mg/kg groups had among the lowest normalized peripheral clonal expansion, especially among CD8+ T cells. Which antigens the clonally expanded peripheral T cells were specific for was not determined.

Measured from the cysteine to the phenylalanine, the CDR3 is 17 residues long. Here the CDR3 DNA is all that survives: 51 bases in frame from base 1. For CDR1 and CDR2, the germline V gene lists SGHRS and YFSETQ. V loses 0 bases of germline sequence and J loses 4 bases, and the interval between the two ends is 19 bases. The specimen was CD4+ or CD8+ T cells sorted from blood, collected in a trial of the OX40 agonist ivuxolimab. The origin of this receptor is an adult with an advanced solid tumor such as melanoma, head and neck, liver or kidney cancer. In this chain, TRBV5-1 is recombined with TRBJ2-5; the D gene is possibly TRBD1 or TRBD2, with 5 bases matching each. CDR3 protein: CASSLGDEGLFGETQYF. The nucleotide sequence is TGCGCCAGCAGCTTGGGCGATGAGGGGCTGTTCGGAGAGACCCAGTACTTC. When the CDR3 is completed using the reference TRBV5-1 and TRBJ2-5 genes on either side, the full variable domain is KAGVTQTPRYLIKTRGQQVTLSCSPISGHRSVSWYQQTPGQGLQFLFEYFSETQRNKGNFPGRFSGRQFSNSRSEMNVSTLELGDSALYLCASSLGDEGLFGETQYFGPGTRLLVL.